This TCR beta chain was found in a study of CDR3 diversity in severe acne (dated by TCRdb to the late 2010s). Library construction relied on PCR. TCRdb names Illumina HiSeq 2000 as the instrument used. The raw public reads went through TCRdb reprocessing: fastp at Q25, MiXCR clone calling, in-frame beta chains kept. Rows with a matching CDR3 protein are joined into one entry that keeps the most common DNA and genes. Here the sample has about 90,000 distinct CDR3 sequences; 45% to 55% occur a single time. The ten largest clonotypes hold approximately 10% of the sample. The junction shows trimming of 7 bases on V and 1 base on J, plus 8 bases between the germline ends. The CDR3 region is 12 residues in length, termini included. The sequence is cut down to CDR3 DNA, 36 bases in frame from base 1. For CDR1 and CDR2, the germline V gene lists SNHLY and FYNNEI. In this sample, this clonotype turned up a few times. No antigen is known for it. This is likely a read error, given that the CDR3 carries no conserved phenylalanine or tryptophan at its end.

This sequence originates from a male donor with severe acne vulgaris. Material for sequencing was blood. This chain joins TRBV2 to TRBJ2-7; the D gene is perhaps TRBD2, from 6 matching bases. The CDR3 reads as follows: CASIGGSYEQYL. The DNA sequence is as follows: TGTGCCAGCATCGGGGGTTCCTACGAGCAGTACCTC.